These T cell receptor beta chains were read from a single sample in a study of graft-versus-host responses after intestinal transplantation. Profiled with immunoSEQ multiplex PCR; TCRdb holds only in-frame clones, not every one. The sample has about 12,000 clones; roughly 80% are singletons. The sample here was PBMCs, taken around 300 days after intestinal transplant. The receptors here all came from a human patient who received an intestinal transplant, so some T cells may come from the graft donor. The CDR3 runs from the conserved cysteine through the conserved F or W. D genes are given only for firm matches. Not every row has a clone size; where given, it reads once, few, many or a size class.

CDR3aa	j_gene	d_gene	abundance	v_gene
CATSSKGSYGYTF	TRBJ1-2	.	.	TRBV15
CASSVAAGNKNEQFF	TRBJ2-1	TRBD2	once	TRBV9
CASSPGQGGGYEQYF	TRBJ2-7	TRBD1	once	TRBV11-2
CASSGIRLAGGDTQYF	TRBJ2-3	.	.	TRBV7-9
CSVPIQGGTDTQYF	TRBJ2-3	.	.	TRBV29-1
CATSNVGNSEQFF	TRBJ2-1	.	.	TRBV15
CASSLDKRDIQYF	TRBJ2-4	.	.	TRBV11-3
CASSPRTTNTGELFF	TRBJ2-2	.	.	TRBV18
CASSGSSTNNEQFF	TRBJ2-1	.	.	TRBV5-1
CASSRLAYNEQFF	TRBJ2-1	.	.	TRBV28
CASSAQFWVDTDTQYF	TRBJ2-3	.	.	TRBV9
CASSFGDLIPEAFF	TRBJ1-1	.	.	TRBV7-2
CASSYARPSGYEQYF	TRBJ2-7	.	.	TRBV6-5
CASSEERNTGELFF	TRBJ2-2	.	.	TRBV6-1
CASSSGGVNTEAFF	TRBJ1-1	.	once	TRBV11-3
CASSLVGTSGSNEQFF	TRBJ2-1	TRBD2	.	TRBV5-1
CASTPGTSIEQYF	TRBJ2-7	.	few	TRBV19
CASSLGAGPSYEQYF	TRBJ2-7	.	.	TRBV7-2
CASREAAGVSYEQYF	TRBJ2-7	TRBD2	.	TRBV2
CASSQNLGTGARAYGYTF	TRBJ1-2	TRBD1	.	TRBV5-4
CASSHGLAGSGTDTQYF	TRBJ2-3	TRBD2	.	TRBV4-3
CATSPKGAVYEQYF	TRBJ2-7	.	.	TRBV15
CASSMGQGADTQYF	TRBJ2-3	TRBD1	.	TRBV19
CASSGILASTDTQYF	TRBJ2-3	.	.	TRBV7-3
CASSLVRQGGETQYF	TRBJ2-5	.	.	TRBV11-2
CATEPGTGVWNTEAFF	TRBJ1-1	TRBD1	.	TRBV19
CASSPGTGVTYEQYF	TRBJ2-7	TRBD1	.	TRBV6-5
CATSREGGGPDTQYF	TRBJ2-3	.	.	TRBV15
CSVANRFNTEAFF	TRBJ1-1	.	.	TRBV29-1
CASSQDTGGEQYF	TRBJ2-7	.	.	TRBV4-3
CASSQDEGEKLFF	TRBJ1-4	.	.	TRBV4-1
CASSPGLAGGGYEQYF	TRBJ2-7	TRBD2	.	TRBV7-9
CASSVAAGGRGNTEAFF	TRBJ1-1	TRBD1	few	TRBV9
CASSRTTGRGDTQYF	TRBJ2-3	.	once	TRBV4-2
CASSFWGDGEKLFF	TRBJ1-4	.	.	TRBV28
CASSLDRGGEQYF	TRBJ2-7	TRBD1	.	TRBV28
CASRDMNTEAFF	TRBJ1-1	.	once	TRBV19
CAISESWQGASNQPQHF	TRBJ1-5	TRBD1	few	TRBV10-3
CASSPGQPPEQFF	TRBJ2-1	.	.	TRBV7-3
CASSSLASGGRNEQFF	TRBJ2-1	TRBD2	once	TRBV7-3
CASSPGRAENEKLFF	TRBJ1-4	.	.	TRBV18
CASTTPSGDEQFF	TRBJ2-1	.	once	TRBV2
CSVEGRDYGYTF	TRBJ1-2	.	few	TRBV29-1
CASSVGQGSTDTQYF	TRBJ2-3	.	.	TRBV9
CATSRGDRGQKLFF	TRBJ1-4	TRBD1	.	TRBV15
CASSRQGNTGELFF	TRBJ2-2	TRBD1	few	TRBV6-4
CASSQLAGGPSNEQFF	TRBJ2-1	TRBD2	once	TRBV4-1
CASSLGQGAETQYF	TRBJ2-5	TRBD1	.	TRBV11-3
CASLKREGWEQYF	TRBJ2-7	TRBD2	.	TRBV6-1
CASSFPNPGTEAFF	TRBJ1-1	.	.	TRBV19